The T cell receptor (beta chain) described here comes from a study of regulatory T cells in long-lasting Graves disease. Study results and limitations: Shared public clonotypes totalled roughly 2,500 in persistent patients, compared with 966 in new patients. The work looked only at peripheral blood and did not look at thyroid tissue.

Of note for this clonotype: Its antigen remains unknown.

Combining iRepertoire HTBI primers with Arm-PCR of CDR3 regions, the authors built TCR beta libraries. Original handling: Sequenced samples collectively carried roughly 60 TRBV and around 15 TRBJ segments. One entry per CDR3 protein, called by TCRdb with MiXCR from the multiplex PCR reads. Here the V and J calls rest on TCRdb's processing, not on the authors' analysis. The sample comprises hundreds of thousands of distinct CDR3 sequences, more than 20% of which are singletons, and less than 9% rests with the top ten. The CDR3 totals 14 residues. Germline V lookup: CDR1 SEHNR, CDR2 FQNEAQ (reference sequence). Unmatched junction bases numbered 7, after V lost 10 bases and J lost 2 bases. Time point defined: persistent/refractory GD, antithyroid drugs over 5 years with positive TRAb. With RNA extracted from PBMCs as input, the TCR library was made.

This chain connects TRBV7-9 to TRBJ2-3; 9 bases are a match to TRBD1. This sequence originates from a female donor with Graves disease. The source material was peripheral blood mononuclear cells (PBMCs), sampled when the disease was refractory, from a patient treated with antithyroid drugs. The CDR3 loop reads CATWTGEVTDTQYF. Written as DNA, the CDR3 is TGTGCCACCTGGACAGGGGAAGTCACAGATACGCAGTATTTT.